Presented here are 19 T cell receptor beta chains from one specimen sequenced in a study of blood T cell repertoires in COVID-19. TCRdb's copy holds only in-frame clones and misses some; the assay was immunoSEQ multiplex PCR. The data contain roughly 130,000 clones, roughly 80% of them singletons. The sequencing input was peripheral blood. These receptors originate from a man aged 65 to 85 with acute or convalescent COVID-19.

This rearrangement joins TRBV4-1 to TRBJ1-2; D is ambiguous. V lost 0 bases and J 4 bases, leaving 15 bases between the germline ends. Germline CDR1 MGHRA, CDR2 YSYEKL. This CDR3 spans 16 amino acids. The chain's CDR3 is CASSQDLAGLPYGYTF. The CDR3 nucleotides are TGCGCCAGCAGCCAAGATCTGGCAGGACTCCCCTATGGCTACACCTTC.

The V call is TRBV6-5, the J call TRBJ2-3, with 7 bases fitting TRBD1. CDR1 is MNHEY and CDR2 is SVGAGI in the germline V gene. Trimming took 5 bases from V and 2 from J; bases not matched to a gene: 7. The CDR3 is 15 residues long. In DNA, the CDR3 is TGTGCCAGCAGTACTAAAGACAGGGTCACAGATACGCAGTATTTT. Encoded protein: CASSTKDRVTDTQYF.

The chain recombines TRBV23-1 with TRBJ1-2; D unclear. TRBV23-1 is noted as an ORF with a role that remains uncertain. The CDR3 is 20 amino acids. Trimming stripped 2 bases from V and 4 bases from J, with 29 bases between. The CDR3 DNA reads TGCGCCAGCAGTCAACGGGAAAGGGCGGTTAATCGGGGTCTTCGCTATGGCTACACCTTC. This sequence encodes CASSQRERAVNRGLRYGYTF.

The chain couples TRBV4-1 to TRBJ2-3; tentatively, D is TRBD1 (5 bases). The germline CDR1 and CDR2 sequences are MGHRA and YSYEKL. V was cut by 0 bases and J by 13 bases, with 14 bases left in between. The CDR3 extends over 13 amino acids. The CDR3 sequence is CASSQDLTGMEYF. The CDR3 bases are TGCGCCAGCAGCCAAGATCTTACAGGCATGGAGTATTTT.

The V and J genes are TRBV15 and TRBJ2-3, with 10 nucleotides matching TRBD2. The ends lost 0 bases at V and 5 bases at J; junction bases unmatched: 11. Germline V gene data show CDR1 as LNHNV and CDR2 as YYDKDF (reference sequence). CDR3 length equals 18 residues. In nucleotides, the CDR3 is TGTGCCACCAGCAGAGATGGGTCTCTAGCGGGGGCGGAAGATACGCAGTATTTT. Its translation: CATSRDGSLAGAEDTQYF.

The chain has TRBV5-1 and TRBJ2-1, with a tentative D call TRBD1 (6 bases). CDR1 is SGHRS and CDR2 is YFSETQ in the germline V gene. Trimming left V 0 bases short and J 6 bases short, with 16 bases between. The CDR3 is made up of 16 amino acids. The CDR3 DNA follows: TGCGCCAGCAGCTTGGTTTATTTACAGGGTTCCAATGAGCAGTTCTTC. This sequence encodes CASSLVYLQGSNEQFF.

The chain joins TRBV5-5 to TRBJ1-5, with D possibly TRBD1 on 5 matching bases. Between the trimmed V and J ends, which lost 6 bases and 3 bases, there was a span of 13 bases. Germline CDR1 SGHKS, CDR2 YYEKEE (reference sequence). The CDR3 consists of 14 residues. DNA for the CDR3: TGTGCCAGCAACCCAGGGTCGGCCAATCAGCCCCAGCATTTT. Its translation is CASNPGSANQPQHF.

The V gene is TRBV6-6, the J gene TRBJ2-2, with D possibly matching TRBD2 (5 bases). Germline V gives CDR1 MNHNY, CDR2 SVGAGI (reference sequence). CDR3 length equals 15 residues. V lost 2 bases and J lost 2, with 9 bases in between. CDR3 in amino acids: CASSYGSSNTGELFF. The CDR3 region has the DNA TGTGCCAGCAGTTACGGGAGTTCCAACACCGGGGAGCTGTTTTTT.

The genes are TRBV10-3 and TRBJ2-2; 9 bases match TRBD1. CDR1 is ENHRY and CDR2 is SYGVKD in the germline V gene. This CDR3 comprises 15 residues. The J segment lost 5 bases and the V segment lost 4 bases, leaving 5 bases of the junction unmatched. CDR3 loop: CAISARDRETGELFF. CDR3 sequence (DNA): TGTGCCATCAGTGCTCGGGACAGGGAAACCGGGGAGCTGTTTTTT.

This sequence joins TRBV7-9 and TRBJ2-5; tentative D call: TRBD2 (7 bases). Germline lookup yields CDR1 SEHNR and CDR2 FQNEAQ (reference sequence). The V end was cut by 5 bases, the J end by 4 bases, with 14 bases between. The CDR3 length is 14 residues. CDR3 DNA: TGTGCCAGCAGCCTGGGGGGGGGCCTAGAGACCCAGTACTTC. Translated: CASSLGGGLETQYF.

The V call is TRBV6-5, the J call TRBJ1-1; possible D gene TRBD1, 5 bases. Trimming took 6 bases from V and 2 from J, leaving 13 bases between them. The CDR3 totals 14 residues. Per the germline V gene, CDR1 is MNHEY and CDR2 is SVGAGI. The CDR3 DNA reads as TGTGCCAGCAGCCGCGGGGCTGGTAACACTGAAGCTTTCTTT. Protein product: CASSRGAGNTEAFF.

J is TRBJ2-1 and V is TRBV2; 7 bases are a match to TRBD1. V gave up 6 bases and J gave up 0 bases; unmatched junction bases: 5. From germline, CDR1 is SNHLY and CDR2 FYNNEI. The CDR3 extends over 15 amino acids. Written as DNA, the CDR3 is TGTGCCAGCAGCGGGACAGTTCTCTCCTACAATGAGCAGTTCTTC. It is translated as CASSGTVLSYNEQFF.

The chain uses TRBV7-2 and TRBJ2-1; TRBD2 aligns across 8 bases. The CDR3 length is 15 residues. Germline V lookup: CDR1 SGHTA, CDR2 FQGNSA. The V gene end was trimmed by 0 bases and the J gene end by 5 bases; junction bases not matched to a gene: 3. CDR3 in DNA: TGTGCCAGCAGCTTAGCTAGCGGGGTCAACAATGAGCAGTTCTTC. It yields the protein CASSLASGVNNEQFF.

The chain couples TRBV3-1 (or the pseudogene TRBV3-2) to TRBJ2-4; D gene ambiguous. The CDR3 totals 15 residues. V shed 0 bases and J shed 0 bases, with 6 bases lying between them. Germline loops: CDR1 LGHDT, CDR2 YNNKEL (reference sequence). The CDR3 reads CASSQETLAKNIQYF. DNA for the CDR3: TGTGCCAGCAGCCAAGAAACTCTAGCCAAAAACATTCAGTACTTC.

The V gene is TRBV5-1, the J gene TRBJ1-1, with D perhaps matching TRBD1 (5 bases). Per germline, CDR1 SGHRS and CDR2 YFSETQ. This CDR3 comprises 14 residues. Deletions cut 3 bases from V and 3 bases from J, with 12 bases between. The CDR3 DNA follows: TGCGCCAGCAGCTCCCCGGGGGTCTACACTGAAGCTTTCTTT. Translated: CASSSPGVYTEAFF.

The rearrangement joins TRBV5-1 to TRBJ1-2, with 9 bases identical to TRBD1. The CDR3 loop spans 13 amino acids. V lost 7 bases and J lost 7; bases outside the gene matches: 8. CDR1 is SGHRS and CDR2 is YFSETQ in the germline V gene. CDR3 DNA: TGCGCCAGCGGGTCTGAGACAGGGGGTGGCTACACCTTC. Its protein is CASGSETGGGYTF.

The chain has TRBV19 and TRBJ2-1; 10 bases are shared with TRBD1. V gave up 5 bases and J gave up 3 bases; unmatched junction bases: 4. The CDR3 runs to 15 residues. Germline lookup yields CDR1 LNHDA and CDR2 SQIVND (reference sequence). CDR3 amino acids: CASSPGQGGYNEQFF. CDR3 nucleotides: TGTGCCAGTAGTCCAGGACAGGGGGGCTACAATGAGCAGTTCTTC.

The chain couples TRBV5-1 to TRBJ2-1; 7 nucleotides line up with TRBD2. V dropped 3 bases and J dropped 8; count of bases not matched to a gene: 14. The CDR3 sequence is 16 residues long. CDR1 and CDR2 (germline): SGHRS, YFSETQ. The CDR3 bases are TGCGCCAGCAGCTCCTCGGGAGGTAGGCGTTGGGATGAGCAGTTCTTC. Its protein product is CASSSSGGRRWDEQFF.

This chain uses TRBV11-2 with TRBJ2-3; weak D call: TRBD2 (6 bases). Germline lookup yields CDR1 SGHAT and CDR2 FQNNGV. V lost 4 bases to trimming and J lost 2 bases, with 13 bases between them. CDR3 length equals 15 residues. This CDR3 is CASSSTAGYTDTQYF. The CDR3 bases are TGTGCCAGCAGCTCCACCGCGGGGTACACAGATACGCAGTATTTT.